The rows below give T cell receptor beta chains drawn from one sample of a study of cytomegalovirus exposure and HLA in healthy donors. Sequencing used immunoSEQ multiplex PCR; TCRdb keeps in-frame clones, though not all of them. The sample includes about 130,000 clones, 77% of them seen just once. Sequencing was done on a sample of PBMCs. The receptors here all came from a male donor in good health and CMV-seropositive. Each CDR3 is given with its conserved first and last residue. D genes are given only for firm matches. Some rows mark clone size as missing; the rest say once, few, many or name a class of expanded clone.

J	V	D	size	DNA	CDR3
TRBJ2-2	TRBV2	TRBD2	.	TGTGCCAGCAGTGAGATGGGGACTACTGCCACCGGGGAGCTGTTTTTT	CASSEMGTTATGELFF
TRBJ2-3	TRBV5-4	.	once	TGTGCCAGCAGCCCGCTTAGCGGTAGCACAGATACGCAGTATTTT	CASSPLSGSTDTQYF
TRBJ1-5	TRBV6-1	.	.	TGTGCCAGCAGCTCCACAGGGAATCAGCCCCAGCATTTT	CASSSTGNQPQHF
TRBJ2-7	TRBV9	TRBD1	few	TGTGCCAGCAGCGTAGCTACAGGGGTGCCTCCTAACGAGCAGTACTTC	CASSVATGVPPNEQYF
TRBJ2-1	TRBV30	.	few	TGTGCCTGGAGTCCCTACCTTTCTATAACGGCCTACAATGAGCAGTTCTTC	CAWSPYLSITAYNEQFF
TRBJ2-5	TRBV6-5	.	few	TGTGCCAGCAGTTCCGACCGTTGGGGGCTTGAGACCCAGTACTTC	CASSSDRWGLETQYF
TRBJ2-5	TRBV7-8	TRBD2	.	TGTGCCAGCAGCTCAGGACTAGCGGGGAGAGGGAAGACCCAGTACTTC	CASSSGLAGRGKTQYF
TRBJ2-3	TRBV30	.	few	TGTGCCTGGGGTACCCGGGGAGGCTTCACAGATACGCAGTATTTT	CAWGTRGGFTDTQYF
TRBJ2-1	TRBV6-4	.	.	TGTGCCAGCAGCCCCGGCCCTGAGGAAGTACAGTTCTTC	CASSPGPEEVQFF
TRBJ1-1	TRBV5-1	TRBD1	.	TGCGCCAGCAGTAATTTGGGACAGCTCAACACTGAAGCTTTCTTT	CASSNLGQLNTEAFF
TRBJ2-7	TRBV13	TRBD1	.	TGTGCCAGCAGCTTAGGACAGGGGGCTGGTTACGAGCAGTACTTC	CASSLGQGAGYEQYF
TRBJ1-1	TRBV6-6	.	.	TGTGCCAGCAGTTACTCGGCGAACACTGAAGCTTTCTTT	CASSYSANTEAFF
TRBJ2-3	TRBV7-6	.	.	TGTGCCAGCAGCCTAAGAGCCATGGAGGTGGATGCGCAGTATTTT	CASSLRAMEVDAQYF
TRBJ2-1	TRBV9	TRBD2	.	TGTGCCAGCAGCGTCTCCGGGACTAGATATGGGCAGTTCTTC	CASSVSGTRYGQFF
TRBJ1-4	TRBV29-1	.	.	TGCAGCGTTGGAGAGCCGGGGGGCGAAGATGAAAAACTGTTTTTT	CSVGEPGGEDEKLFF
TRBJ2-1	TRBV19	TRBD2	once	TGTGCCAGTAGGACTAGCGGGAGAGGCAATGAGCAGTTCTTC	CASRTSGRGNEQFF
TRBJ2-1	TRBV7-9	TRBD1	.	TGTGCCAGCAGCGGGTGGAGCACCCAGGGGGACAATGAGCAGTTCTTC	CASSGWSTQGDNEQFF
TRBJ2-7	TRBV5-1	TRBD2	.	TGCGCCAGCAGCTTGGGTAGCGGGGTCTACGAGCAGTACTTC	CASSLGSGVYEQYF
TRBJ1-2	TRBV11-2	.	.	TGTGCCAGCAGCTTAGGAGTCGGGACTACCTATGGCTACACCTTC	CASSLGVGTTYGYTF
TRBJ2-3	TRBV18	.	.	TGTGCCAGCTCACCACCTGGCGGGGCTAGCACAGATACGCAGTATTTT	CASSPPGGASTDTQYF
TRBJ1-2	TRBV2	TRBD1	.	TGTGCCAGCACCACAGGGGCTAGGGGCTACACCTTC	CASTTGARGYTF
TRBJ2-5	TRBV6-1	TRBD1	.	TGTGCCAGCACCCGACACAGGGGAGAGACCCAGTACTTC	CASTRHRGETQYF
TRBJ1-1	TRBV7-9	TRBD1	.	TGTGCCAGCAGCCAGTCCGGACAGGGTTCCACTGAAGCTTTCTTT	CASSQSGQGSTEAFF
TRBJ2-5	TRBV6-6	.	few	TGTGCCAGCAGTGACCGACGGAGGGAGACCCAGTACTTC	CASSDRRRETQYF
TRBJ2-7	TRBV18	TRBD2	.	TGTGCCAGCACGGTCTCCGGACTAGCGCAGGAGCAGTACTTC	CASTVSGLAQEQYF
TRBJ1-4	TRBV5-8	.	.	TGTGCCAGCAGCCGGCGGGCGACTAATGAAAAACTGTTTTTT	CASSRRATNEKLFF
TRBJ1-6	TRBV9	.	.	TGTGCCAGCAGCCCCTCGACAGAGTATAATTCACCCCTCCACTTT	CASSPSTEYNSPLHF
TRBJ2-1	TRBV10-3	TRBD2	.	TGTGCCGCTAGCGGGGCGCAGTACAATGAGCAGTTCTTC	CAASGAQYNEQFF